These 29 T cell receptor beta chains originate from one sample sequenced in a study of T-cell memory formation after mild COVID-19 (dated by TCRdb to about 2021). The library was obtained by 5' RACE. The instrument given in TCRdb is Illumina NovaSeq 6000. TCRdb handled the public reads itself, with Q25 trimming in fastp and clone calling in MiXCR, and kept productive beta chains. Every entry covers one CDR3 protein and lists the most common genes and DNA from its rows. In this sample the table shows roughly 240,000 distinct CDR3 sequences, 16% of which occur a single time. The ten largest clonotypes hold roughly 20% of the sample. The sample comprised PBMCs or a T cell subset sorted from them (not recorded which). The source of these receptors is a man between 18 and 29 years old who had mild COVID-19 (a few samples of this study predate the infection). The sample titles of this study are shuffled in the database, so cell type and time point are left out; the donor was told from shared clones.

This clonotype was observed many times. V gene TRBV15 combines with J gene TRBJ2-1, with 10 nucleotides matching TRBD2. V trimming: 1 base; J trimming: 0 bases; junction bases outside the gene matches: 18. The CDR3 has 22 amino acids. Germline assignment: CDR1 LNHNV and CDR2 YYDKDF (reference sequence). The CDR3 DNA sequence: TGTGCCACCAGCAGAGGTAGCTATCCCGGGACTAGCGCCGACAGCTCCTACAATGAGCAGTTCTTC. It yields the protein CATSRGSYPGTSADSSYNEQFF.

This clonotype has only a few counts. The chain is built from TRBV20-1 and TRBJ1-1; 8 bases map to TRBD1. Germline V gives CDR1 DFQATT, CDR2 SNEGSKA (reference sequence). This CDR3 contains 14 residues. V lost 5 bases to trimming and J lost 11 bases; unmatched junction nucleotides: 16. This CDR3 is CSAPLNARDRMAFF. The CDR3, as DNA: TGCAGTGCTCCCCTCAACGCCCGGGACAGGATGGCTTTCTTT.

In its sample, this clonotype was seen a few times. This chain uses TRBV7-6 with TRBJ2-3, with a weak D call TRBD2 (7 bases). Germline CDR1 SGHVS, CDR2 FNYEAQ. The CDR3 is 17 residues long. Trimming removed 0 bases from V and 5 bases from J, with 18 bases in between. The CDR3 DNA follows: TGTGCCAGCAGCTTAGCCTGGGGGGGGCCATCCAAAGATACGCAGTATTTT. Protein product: CASSLAWGGPSKDTQYF.

The V and J genes are TRBV7-2 and TRBJ2-7; 8 nucleotides match TRBD2. Germline assignment: CDR1 SGHTA and CDR2 FQGNSA. The CDR3 spans 12 residues. V lost 4 bases, J lost 6 bases, and 2 bases stayed unmatched. CDR3 sequence: CASSYGRVEQYF. CDR3 DNA sequence: TGTGCCAGCAGCTACGGGAGGGTCGAGCAGTACTTC.

This rearrangement joins TRBV20-1 to TRBJ1-1, with no clear D. Trimming took 3 bases from V and 0 from J, leaving 8 bases between them. This CDR3 spans 13 amino acids. Per germline, CDR1 DFQATT and CDR2 SNEGSKA (reference sequence). CDR3 residues: CSARVTVNTEAFF. The DNA for the CDR3 is TGCAGTGCTAGGGTCACAGTGAACACTGAAGCTTTCTTT.

This chain connects TRBV7-2 to TRBJ1-6; 10 bases match TRBD1. The CDR3 consists of 19 residues. J lost 0 bases, V lost 4 bases, and 9 bases had no gene match. Germline V gene sequence: CDR1 SGHTA, CDR2 FQGNSA. In nucleotides, the CDR3 is TGTGCCAGCAGCTCCGGGACAGGGGTAATCAGCTCCTATAATTCACCCCTCCACTTT. Its protein product is CASSSGTGVISSYNSPLHF. The whole variable domain, remainder taken from reference TRBV7-2 and TRBJ1-6, is GAGVSQSPSNKVTEKGKDVELRCDPISGHTALYWYRQSLGQGLEFLIYFQGNSAPDKSGLPSDRFSAERTGGSVSTLTIQRTQQEDSAVYLCASSSGTGVISSYNSPLHFGNGTRLTVT.

In its sample, this clonotype was seen a few times. The V call is TRBV5-1, the J call TRBJ2-1, with 11 bases aligning to TRBD2. This CDR3 has 15 amino acids. The J segment lost 8 bases and the V segment lost 4 bases, leaving 8 bases of the junction unmatched. Germline V CDR1 and CDR2: SGHRS, YFSETQ. The CDR3 loop reads CASSLGTSGWDEQFF. The CDR3 DNA reads TGCGCCAGCAGCCTCGGGACTAGCGGCTGGGATGAGCAGTTCTTC.

The J gene is TRBJ1-2, the V gene TRBV28; TRBD1 is a possible D gene (5 bases). The germline gives CDR1 MDHEN, CDR2 SYDVKM. The length of the CDR3 is 14 residues. Trimming shortened V by 10 bases and J by 3 bases, and 18 bases separated the two germline ends. CDR3 loop: CAIQGGAPDYGYTF. CDR3 in DNA: TGTGCCATCCAAGGAGGGGCACCCGACTATGGCTACACCTTC.

This clonotype appeared many times. The chain is built from TRBV7-3 and TRBJ1-1, with no clear D. Trimming removed 2 bases at V and 1 base at J, with 5 bases between. There are 13 residues in the CDR3. The V gene's germline CDR1 is SGHTA and CDR2 FQGTGA. CDR3 DNA sequence: TGTGCCAGCAGCTTACAACCGAACACTGAAGCTTTCTTT. As protein: CASSLQPNTEAFF.

This clonotype was observed a handful of times. The J gene is TRBJ2-1, the V gene TRBV7-2; perhaps TRBD1 as D (5 bases). The germline CDR1 and CDR2 sequences are SGHTA and FQGNSA. V shed 6 bases and J shed 0 bases, with 12 bases lying between them. The CDR3 consists of 15 residues. The CDR3 DNA reads TGTGCCAGCAGTCAGGGCCGGAGCTCCTACAATGAGCAGTTCTTC. It is translated as CASSQGRSSYNEQFF.

This rearrangement joins TRBV10-3 to TRBJ2-1; 10 bases match TRBD2. The junction had 2 bases not matched to a gene; V was cut back by 2 bases and J by 4 bases. Germline V gene sequence: CDR1 ENHRY, CDR2 SYGVKD. This CDR3 spans 15 amino acids. The CDR3: CAISETSGIYNEQFF. In DNA form, the CDR3 reads TGTGCCATCAGTGAGACTAGCGGGATATACAATGAGCAGTTCTTC.

This clonotype was seen a few times. The gene calls are TRBV7-9 and TRBJ1-1; D uncertain. The CDR3 has 14 amino acids. Trimming pared 5 bases from V and 1 base from J, leaving 11 bases between. Germline CDR1 and CDR2: SEHNR and FQNEAQ (reference sequence). The CDR3 here is CASSRGWGNTEAFF. CDR3 sequence (DNA): TGTGCCAGCAGCCGGGGATGGGGGAACACTGAAGCTTTCTTT.

Ten or more counts support this clonotype. The chain joins TRBV12-3 or TRBV12-4 to TRBJ2-3, with D maybe TRBD1 (5 bases). V was trimmed by 3 bases and J by 0 bases, leaving 7 bases between them. The CDR3 loop spans 14 amino acids. This chain's CDR3 is CASSLTASTDTQYF. CDR3 DNA sequence: TGTGCCAGCAGTTTGACAGCTAGCACAGATACGCAGTATTTT.

The V and J genes are TRBV2 and TRBJ2-1, with 11 bases aligning to TRBD2. With 7 bases clipped from V and 4 bases from J, the junction kept 12 bases outside the gene matches. The CDR3 sequence is 17 residues long. Germline CDR1 and CDR2: SNHLY and FYNNEI. The CDR3 loop is CASIPRGTSGGYNEQFF. The CDR3 nucleotides read TGTGCCAGCATCCCGAGGGGGACTAGCGGCGGATACAATGAGCAGTTCTTC.

The CDR3 region has the DNA TGCGCCAGCAGCTTTACGGAGAGCTCCTACAATGAGCAGTTCTTC. Protein product: CASSFTESSYNEQFF. This chain links TRBV5-1 with TRBJ2-1; the D is unclear. Germline V CDR1 and CDR2: SGHRS, YFSETQ. The V and J ends lost 2 bases and 0 bases respectively, with 9 bases between them. CDR3 size: 15 residues.

There are a few counts of this clonotype. The chain employs TRBV4-1 and TRBJ1-5, with a possible D match to TRBD1 (5 bases). The CDR3 loop spans 15 amino acids. The germline CDR1 and CDR2 sequences are MGHRA and YSYEKL. The germline V and J ends were trimmed by 2 bases and 3 bases, with 11 bases remaining between them. This CDR3 reads CASSQWEGPNQPQHF. Written as DNA, the CDR3 is TGCGCCAGCAGCCAATGGGAGGGACCCAATCAGCCCCAGCATTTT.

The V call is TRBV2, the J call TRBJ1-5; 9 nucleotides match TRBD1. This CDR3 comprises 16 residues. Looked up from germline, CDR1 is SNHLY and CDR2 is FYNNEI. Losses at the gene ends were 5 bases for V and 2 bases for J; bases not matched to a gene: 7. CDR3 bases: TGTGCCAGCAGTACACAGGGGGCGCTTGGCAATCAGCCCCAGCATTTT. Encoded protein: CASSTQGALGNQPQHF. Full variable domain (outside the CDR3, taken from reference TRBV2 and TRBJ1-5): EPEVTQTPSHQVTQMGQEVILRCVPISNHLYFYWYRQILGQKVEFLVSFYNNEISEKSEIFDDQFSVERPDGSNFTLKIRSTKLEDSAMYFCASSTQGALGNQPQHFGDGTRLSIL.

The chain carries TRBV4-1 and TRBJ2-5; 9 nucleotides line up with TRBD2. This CDR3 has 16 amino acids. CDR1 and CDR2 (germline): MGHRA, YSYEKL. Trimming cost V 4 bases and J 3 bases; bases outside gene matches: 9. The CDR3 sequence is CASSPQGRGGEETQYF. CDR3 coding DNA: TGCGCCAGCAGCCCCCAGGGGCGGGGGGGCGAAGAGACCCAGTACTTC.

This sequence joins TRBV7-3 and TRBJ2-7; D not resolved. This CDR3 is built from 13 residues. Trimming removed 5 bases at V and 4 bases at J, with 12 bases between. Germline values: CDR1 SGHTA, CDR2 FQGTGA. CDR3 nucleotide sequence: TGTGCCAGCAGCCTGTATGATTTATACGAGCAGTACGTC. Protein product: CASSLYDLYEQYV.

This clonotype turned up a few times. CDR3 nucleotides: TGCGCCAGCAGCTTCGGCGGGGGGCGTGAAACTGAAGCTTTCTTT. It is translated as CASSFGGGRETEAFF. The V call is TRBV5-1, the J call TRBJ1-1; tentative D call: TRBD1 (6 bases). The CDR3 length is 15 residues. Germline CDR1 and CDR2: SGHRS and YFSETQ. The germline V and J ends were trimmed by 2 bases and 5 bases, with 16 bases remaining between them.

The sample holds a few counts of this clonotype. The chain has TRBV5-1 and TRBJ1-2; D is undetermined. CDR3 size: 13 residues. The V end lost 4 bases, the J end lost 4 bases, and 11 bases lay between the germline ends. CDR1 is SGHRS, CDR2 YFSETQ, per germline. CDR3 sequence reads: CASSNDGPYGYTF. Here the CDR3 DNA reads TGCGCCAGCAGCAACGACGGCCCCTATGGCTACACCTTC.

The chain carries TRBV6-5 and TRBJ1-2; 7 bases are shared with TRBD1. V shed 5 bases, J shed 5 bases, and the junction held 5 bases outside the gene matches. The CDR3 spans 13 residues. From germline, CDR1 is MNHEY and CDR2 SVGAGI. As DNA, the CDR3 is TGTGCCAGCAGTCCCACAGGGGATTATGGCTACACCTTC. Protein sequence: CASSPTGDYGYTF.

The rearrangement joins TRBV29-1 to TRBJ1-6, with a tentative D call TRBD1 (5 bases). The V gene lost 4 bases and the J gene lost 8 bases, with 12 bases spanning the gap. CDR3 size: 13 residues. Per germline, CDR1 SQVTM and CDR2 ANQGSEA. The CDR3 bases are TGCAGCGTTGCAGGGACTACGGATTCACCCCTCCACTTT. Its translation is CSVAGTTDSPLHF.

A few counts support this clonotype. The chain combines TRBV5-1 with TRBJ1-4; a possible D gene is TRBD1 (5 bases). Germline CDR1 reads SGHRS; CDR2 reads YFSETQ. CDR3 length: 13 residues. V dropped 1 base and J dropped 7 bases, with 8 bases sitting between them. CDR3 sequence (DNA): TGCGCCAGCAGCTTGCAGGGAGGTGAAAAACTGTTTTTT. Translated: CASSLQGGEKLFF.

This clonotype appeared once. The CDR3 bases are TGTGCCATCAGGGGCCGCGTCTCCTACAATGAGCAGTTCTTC. Its translation: CAIRGRVSYNEQFF. The J gene is TRBJ2-1, the V gene TRBV10-3; D is unresolved. Looked up from germline, CDR1 is ENHRY and CDR2 is SYGVKD. Trimming stripped 6 bases from V and 0 bases from J, with 9 bases between. This CDR3 region has 14 residues.

This clonotype has just a few counts. DNA for the CDR3: TGTGCCAGCAGCTCGGGACAGGGAGTAGGCGGCTACACCTTC. Translating gives CASSSGQGVGGYTF. The chain links TRBV5-5 to TRBJ1-2, with TRBD1 matching 9 bases. This CDR3 is 14 amino acids long. Germline CDR1 reads SGHKS; CDR2 reads YYEKEE (reference sequence). The V and J ends lost 3 bases and 8 bases, in that order; junction bases with no gene match: 8.

Worth noting for this clonotype: A much larger clone differs by one base, so this may be a read error. The genes are TRBV7-3 and TRBJ2-5; 13 bases line up with TRBD2. The length of the CDR3 is 15 residues. The trim removed 5 bases at V and 2 bases at J, leaving 2 bases unmatched. CDR1 is SGHTA and CDR2 is FQGTGA in the germline V gene. The CDR3 is CASSTGLAGQETQYF. The CDR3 DNA reads as TGTGCCAGCAGCACGGGACTAGCGGGGCAAGAGACCCAGTACTTC.

This clonotype has more than one count but fewer than ten. The chain carries TRBV5-4 and TRBJ2-2; D remains ambiguous. Trimming left V 1 base short and J 6 bases short, with 7 bases between. Germline CDR1 SGHNT, CDR2 YYREEE (reference sequence). CDR3 length equals 13 residues. The CDR3 loop is CASSLFQAGELFF. DNA for the CDR3: TGTGCCAGCAGCTTGTTTCAGGCCGGGGAGCTGTTTTTT.

This clonotype was counted ten times or more. The rearrangement links TRBV11-3 to TRBJ2-1, with 16 nucleotides matching TRBD2. CDR3 length: 16 amino acids. Germline lookup yields CDR1 SGHNT and CDR2 YENEEA. V lost 5 bases, J lost 6 bases, and 4 bases stayed unmatched. CDR3 bases: TGTGCCAGCAGCATCGGGACTAGCGGGGGGGCCAATGAGCAGTTCTTC. As protein: CASSIGTSGGANEQFF.